This TCR beta chain derives from a study of blood T cells in healthy people across ages. Findings of the study overall: Because donor CMV status was unknown, expanded clonotype changes were possibly confounded.

Sample-barcoded 5' priming and a J-beta primer mix drove a second PCR of about 7 to 11 cycles. TCRdb processed the 5' RACE reads anew with MiXCR; each CDR3 protein has one entry. The sample yields some 880,000 distinct CDR3 sequences, about 36% seen once. This CDR3 comprises 15 residues. The sample holds a few counts of this clonotype. Antigen specificity is unknown. This chain connects TRBV21-1 to TRBJ1-6. TRBV21-1 is a pseudogene. Sample: blood. The sequence was obtained from a man in his late teens or twenties in good health. The CDR3 DNA follows: TGTGCCAGCAGCAAAGCGTTGCAGGTCGGGTCACCCCTCCACTTT. Translated, it gives CASSKALQVGSPLHF.